What follows are 23 T cell receptor beta chains derived from one specimen sequenced in a study of blood T cells in healthy people across ages. It was with a sample-barcoded 5' primer and a J-beta primer mix that a second PCR of roughly 7 to 12 cycles was run. TCRdb reprocessed the 5' RACE reads with MiXCR, giving one entry per CDR3 protein. The sample includes 780,000 or so distinct CDR3 sequences, 53% of them seen just once. The specimen was blood. The receptors derive from a man at least 80 years old in good health.

This clonotype was seen repeatedly, ten times or more. This chain links TRBV12-5 with TRBJ1-5; the D is unclear. The CDR3 runs to 17 residues. Germline V gives CDR1 LGHNT, CDR2 FRNRAP. The ends were cut back, 5 bases at V and 2 bases at J, with 19 bases in the middle. The CDR3 DNA is TGTGCTAGTGGTGCCTCCTCGAGTGGGATCGGCAATCAGCCCCAGCATTTT. Protein: CASGASSSGIGNQPQHF.

The genes are TRBV6-5 and TRBJ2-7, with 7 bases matching TRBD1. The CDR3 length is 12 residues. The V gene end was trimmed by 11 bases and the J gene end by 6 bases; junction bases not matched to a gene: 10. CDR1 is MNHEY, CDR2 SVGAGI, per germline. As DNA, the CDR3 is TGTGCCGTGGGGAACAGGGGCGGCGAGCAGTACTTC. This gives the protein CAVGNRGGEQYF.

This clonotype turned up a few times. The genes are TRBV20-1 and TRBJ1-2; 9 bases fit TRBD1. The CDR3 runs 14 residues. Per the germline V gene, CDR1 is DFQATT and CDR2 is SNEGSKA (reference sequence). V trimming: 6 bases; J trimming: 3 bases; junction bases outside the gene matches: 8. CDR3 protein: CSAAGTGKDYGYTF. For the CDR3, the DNA is TGCAGTGCGGCCGGGACAGGGAAAGACTATGGCTACACCTTC.

There are a few counts of this clonotype. This chain connects TRBV20-1 to TRBJ2-1, with TRBD2 identical over 7 bases. Germline CDR1 reads DFQATT; CDR2 reads SNEGSKA (reference sequence). V shed 5 bases and J 6 bases; nucleotides not matched to a gene: 13. The CDR3 sequence is 15 residues long. The CDR3 coding sequence is TGCAGTGCTGGGTACCGCGGGAGTAACAGCAATGAGCAGTTCTTC. This sequence encodes CSAGYRGSNSNEQFF.

This clonotype was observed a handful of times. The chain couples TRBV24-1 to TRBJ2-4, with TRBD2 matching over 10 bases. Judging by the DNA end, TRBJ2-5 fits better; the J call may be wrong. The V gene's germline CDR1 is KGHDR and CDR2 SFDVKD. The CDR3 is 16 amino acids. This chain's CDR3 is CATSDLGLAGGETQYF. CDR3 DNA: TGTGCCACCAGTGATTTAGGGTTAGCGGGAGGAGAGACCCAGTACTTC.

The chain employs TRBV25-1 and TRBJ1-2, with D unresolved. This CDR3 contains 13 residues. The germline V and J ends were trimmed by 0 bases and 8 bases, with 10 bases remaining between them. The germline CDR1 and CDR2 sequences are MGHDK and SYGVNS. CDR3 bases: TGTGCCAGCAGTGAATATTCTAGAGAAGGCTACACCTTC. This gives the protein CASSEYSREGYTF.

The rearrangement uses TRBV20-1 and TRBJ2-7; 10 nucleotides agree with TRBD2. The trim removed 0 bases at V and 3 bases at J, leaving 5 bases unmatched. Germline lookup yields CDR1 DFQATT and CDR2 SNEGSKA (reference sequence). There are 15 residues in the CDR3. CDR3 residues: CSARDGLADYYEQYF. The CDR3 region has the DNA TGCAGTGCTAGAGACGGACTAGCGGACTACTACGAGCAGTACTTC.

V usage is TRBV12-3 or TRBV12-4 and J usage is TRBJ1-4; D call uncertain. V was clipped by 8 bases and J by 10 bases, with 17 bases between them. This CDR3 region has 13 residues. Here the CDR3 DNA reads TGTGCCAGCCAGGACCTTACTGTGGGAAAACTGTTTTTT. This sequence encodes CASQDLTVGKLFF.

This clonotype was observed a handful of times. V and J are TRBV20-1 and TRBJ2-1; 8 bases fit TRBD2. The germline CDR1 and CDR2 sequences are DFQATT and SNEGSKA (reference sequence). V lost 0 bases and J lost 5; bases outside the gene matches: 0. The CDR3 runs 13 residues. The DNA of the CDR3 is TGCAGTGCTAGAGAACTAGCGGACAATGAGCAGTTCTTC. Amino acids: CSARELADNEQFF.

In DNA form, the CDR3 reads TGTGCCACCAGCAGAGTCCCCGGTGAGCAGTTCTTC. Protein sequence: CATSRVPGEQFF. The chain combines TRBV15 with TRBJ2-1, with D unclear. Germline lookup yields CDR1 LNHNV and CDR2 YYDKDF (reference sequence). CDR3 length equals 12 residues. Trimming took 1 base from V and 9 from J, leaving 7 bases between them.

The chain links TRBV6-5 to TRBJ2-7; 10 bases agree with TRBD2. Germline CDR1 MNHEY, CDR2 SVGAGI. The CDR3 has 16 residues. J lost 0 bases, V lost 6 bases, and 8 bases had no gene match. CDR3 in amino acids: CASSRQLAGSSYEQYF. The DNA for the CDR3 is TGTGCCAGCAGCCGCCAACTAGCGGGGAGCTCCTACGAGCAGTACTTC.

The chain employs TRBV27 and TRBJ2-1; D unresolved. From germline, CDR1 is MNHEY and CDR2 SMNVEV (reference sequence). The CDR3 is made up of 13 amino acids. The V end was cut by 5 bases, the J end by 9 bases, with 14 bases between. The CDR3: CASSILQSGEQFF. CDR3 in DNA: TGTGCCAGCAGTATACTACAGAGTGGTGAGCAGTTCTTC.

The V call is TRBV27, the J call TRBJ2-4; D call uncertain. The J call may be wrong; the DNA end is better matched by TRBJ2-7. The CDR3 consists of 14 residues. In germline, CDR1 is MNHEY, CDR2 SMNVEV (reference sequence). The CDR3 nucleotides read TGTGCCAGCAGTCCTTGGCAGGCGACCTACGAGCAGTACTTC. Translated: CASSPWQATYEQYF.

V gene TRBV6-5 combines with J gene TRBJ2-4, with TRBD1 matching over 8 bases. The J call may be incorrect, as the DNA end agrees better with TRBJ2-7. The CDR3 has 13 residues. Germline V gene lookup returns CDR1 MNHEY and CDR2 SVGAGI. The CDR3 nucleotides read TGTGCCAGCGGGGAGACAGGGGCGTACGAGCAGTACTTC. Residues: CASGETGAYEQYF.

This rearrangement joins TRBV28 to TRBJ2-4, with D perhaps TRBD2 (6 bases). Looked up from germline, CDR1 is MDHEN and CDR2 is SYDVKM. The CDR3 sequence is 13 residues long. V shed 8 bases and J shed 13 bases, with 21 bases lying between them. The CDR3 region is CASLLGGTQTQYF. Written as DNA, the CDR3 is TGTGCCAGCCTCCTAGGAGGGACCCAAACCCAGTACTTC.

The V and J genes are TRBV4-1 and TRBJ1-5, with D possibly TRBD1 on 5 matching bases. The V end was cut by 3 bases, the J end by 1 base, with 13 bases between. Germline V gene lookup returns CDR1 MGHRA and CDR2 YSYEKL. The CDR3 is made up of 16 amino acids. The CDR3 DNA is TGCGCCAGCAGCCAGAATCAGGGACGGAGCAATCAGCCCCAGCATTTT. Translating gives CASSQNQGRSNQPQHF.

This clonotype was observed a single time. This rearrangement joins TRBV29-1 to TRBJ2-6; the match to TRBD1 covers 8 bases. Germline V gene sequence: CDR1 SQVTM, CDR2 ANQGSEA. This CDR3 has 15 amino acids. Losses at the gene ends were 6 bases for V and 0 bases for J; bases not matched to a gene: 4. CDR3 sequence: CSVRDRSSGANVLTF. In DNA, the CDR3 is TGCAGCGTCCGGGACAGGAGCTCTGGGGCCAACGTCCTGACTTTC.

This chain links TRBV27 with TRBJ1-5, with D possibly TRBD1 on 6 matching bases. V lost 10 bases and J 1 base, leaving 20 bases between the germline ends. The germline gives CDR1 MNHEY, CDR2 SMNVEV (reference sequence). There are 16 residues in the CDR3. The CDR3 is CATRGAGERSNQPQHF. In nucleotides, the CDR3 is TGTGCCACAAGGGGGGCTGGGGAAAGGAGCAATCAGCCCCAGCATTTT.

The chain uses TRBV7-9 and TRBJ2-1, with D perhaps matching TRBD1 (6 bases). Germline-derived CDR1 and CDR2 are SEHNR and FQNEAQ (reference sequence). This CDR3 spans 18 amino acids. Between the trimmed V and J ends, which lost 1 base and 0 bases, there was a span of 16 bases. This CDR3 is CASSLEMTGLSSYNEQFF. Here the CDR3 DNA reads TGTGCCAGCAGCTTAGAGATGACAGGTCTCAGCTCCTACAATGAGCAGTTCTTC.

The J gene is TRBJ2-1, the V gene TRBV2; D gene ambiguous. V lost 3 bases to trimming and J lost 2 bases, with 11 bases between them. Germline assignment: CDR1 SNHLY and CDR2 FYNNEI. The CDR3 is 15 residues long. The chain's CDR3 is CASSEQGNPYNEQFF. The CDR3 region has the DNA TGTGCCAGCAGTGAGCAAGGGAATCCCTACAATGAGCAGTTCTTC.

This clonotype was seen only once. This chain uses TRBV4-2 with TRBJ2-2; D may be TRBD1 (5 bases). The CDR3 contains 11 residues. V was shortened by 5 bases and J by 10 bases, with 8 bases between the two germline ends. Germline assignment: CDR1 LGHNA and CDR2 YNFKEQ. In DNA form, the CDR3 reads TGTGCCAGCAGCGCACAGGAGGAGCTGTTTTTT. Its protein is CASSAQEELFF.

This clonotype was detected a few times. The rearrangement uses TRBV18 and TRBJ2-3; D is ambiguous. Germline values: CDR1 KGHSH, CDR2 LQKENI. The V gene lost 2 bases and the J gene lost 2 bases, with 5 bases spanning the gap. The CDR3 loop spans 13 amino acids. CDR3 loop: CASSPKLTDTQYF. CDR3 in DNA: TGTGCCAGCTCACCAAAGCTCACAGATACGCAGTATTTT.

The rearrangement uses TRBV10-2 and TRBJ2-7, with D possibly TRBD2 on 5 matching bases. The germline CDR1 and CDR2 sequences are WSHSY and SAAADI. The length of the CDR3 is 15 residues. Between the trimmed V and J ends, which lost 6 bases and 0 bases, there was a span of 15 bases. DNA for the CDR3: TGCGCCAGCAGGAAGGACTCACTTAGCTCCTACGAGCAGTACTTC. Amino acid sequence: CASRKDSLSSYEQYF.